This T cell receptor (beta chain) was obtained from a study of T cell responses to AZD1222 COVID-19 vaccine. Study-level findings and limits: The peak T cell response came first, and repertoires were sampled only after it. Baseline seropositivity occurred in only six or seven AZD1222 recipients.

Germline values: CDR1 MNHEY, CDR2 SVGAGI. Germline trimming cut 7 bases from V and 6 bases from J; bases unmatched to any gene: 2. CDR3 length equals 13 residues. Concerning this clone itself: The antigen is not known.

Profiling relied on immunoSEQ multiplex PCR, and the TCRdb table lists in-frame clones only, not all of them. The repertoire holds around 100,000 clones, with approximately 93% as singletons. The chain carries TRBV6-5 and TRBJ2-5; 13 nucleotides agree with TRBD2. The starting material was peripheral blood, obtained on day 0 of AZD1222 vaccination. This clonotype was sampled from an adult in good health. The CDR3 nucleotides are TGTGCCAGCACGACTAGCGGGAGGCAGACCCAGTACTTC. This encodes CASTTSGRQTQYF.